This TCR beta chain was identified in a study of cytomegalovirus exposure and HLA in healthy donors (dated by TCRdb to about 2017). With regard to the full study: According to an earlier analysis of 587 of the donors, some 180 million T cells yielded 100 million or so unique TCR beta sequences and more than 250 Gb of sequence data. An early release covering roughly 600 HLA-typed donors comprised about 320 gigabases of sequencing data and some 79 million unique TCR sequences. Among the roughly 400 genotyped donors, more than 70% belonged to the genetic ancestry cluster associated with self-reported Caucasian donors. The study aimed to test whether signatures of past pathogen exposure could be identified by cataloging public T cell receptors. The study used immunosequencing to profile the T cell repertoires of several hundred subjects and linked those repertoires to cytomegalovirus serostatus. In addition to the first cohort of 666 subjects, a separate validation cohort of 130 or so different subjects was used. To predict cytomegalovirus infection status, the study brought together high-throughput TCR immunosequencing, statistical association of individual TCRs with disease status, and machine learning. A later analysis re-analyzed previously published TCR beta repertoires from hundreds of donors and added high-resolution HLA genotyping to study TCR occurrence patterns. In the later analysis, no new phenotypic data were used to find candidate immune exposures; instead, reliance was placed on TCR beta sequences and their occurrence across donors. In an earlier analysis of 587 of the donors, high-throughput TCR beta sequencing was used to judge whether each TCR beta V gene segment behaved as functional or pseudogenic. Donor age, sex, ethnicity and CMV serostatus were compiled alongside the repertoire data. Genome-wide SNP genotypes for about 55% of the 666 donors were used in a later genetic analysis, which treated that subset as a discovery cohort. Every discovery cohort repertoire had been produced on one sequencing platform. Both class I and class II loci were covered by HLA typing, at four-digit resolution. The number of donors typed differed by locus, with 629-630 for A, B, C, DRB1 and DQB1, 522 for DQA1, 600 to 610 for DPA1, and some 440 for DPB1. Four to six DR-DQ haplotypes were handled as single units for association and clustering, since linkage in the cohort was strong. On average, around 230,000 unique TCR beta nucleotide sequences were sequenced per donor among more than 350 genotyped donors of the cohort, with around 19% of those sequences being non-productive.

Study-level results and caveats: The sequencing pipeline was judged likely to have produced a cluster of highly shared sequence variants as a technical artifact. Most TCR sequences were seen in very few donors, while some public TCRs were found in many individuals. For the cohort, immune exposure information was limited to CMV serostatus. It was suggested by the authors that the approach could potentially be generalized to other disease states and immunological phenotypes. A further reported finding was that TCR beta sequences accurately predicted the HLA-A and HLA-B alleles for most subjects in the first cohort. Correlated functional status among segregating V segments might be attributable to linkage disequilibrium, but an unknown experimental factor could not be ruled out. In a later analysis, most CMV-associated TCR beta chains were found to appear HLA-restricted, with HLA associations seemingly driven largely by CMV exposure. Compared with equally common non-associated chains, HLA-associated TCR beta chains in a later analysis were more clonally expanded and had lower generation probabilities. The earlier analysis of approximately 560 of the donors excluded seventeen rarely observed V segments, including chromosome 9 orphons, because counts were too low. According to a later analysis, TCR association rates differed among HLA loci, with DRB1 alleles showing the most associated TCRs and HLA-C alleles showing the fewest. Assigning TCR associations to individual alleles was difficult when HLA alleles, especially DR and DQ, strongly co-occurred. Some IMGT-functional V segments, including TRBV6-2 and TRBV6-3, could not be distinguished by the 87-base-pair reads and were therefore excluded. The cohort was sequenced for TCR beta chains only, and without alpha or paired-chain data the features that could be detected were limited. V-gene and J-gene trimming of TCR beta chains was associated with a missense DCLRE1C variant in a later genetic analysis, and the association was replicated in an independent cohort. According to a later analysis, parvovirus B19, influenza, CMV and Epstein-Barr virus appeared linked to several top co-occurrence clusters. According to a later genetic analysis, donors in an Asian-associated ancestry cluster had fewer N-insertions in productive TCRs than the approximately 690-donor mean. The study gave a list of 150 to 200 TCR beta chains associated with cytomegalovirus. The classifier was reported to diagnose cytomegalovirus status with high specificity and sensitivity in both the original and validation cohorts. HLA typing was unavailable for some donors at each locus, so association tests used only the typed subset. In an earlier analysis of about 550 of the donors, most TCR beta V segments were observed in productive rearrangements about 87% or about 30% of the time, broadly matching IMGT annotations. In a later analysis, 16,951 TCR beta sequences were associated with specific HLA alleles at a false discovery rate of 0.05. In vitro tests confirmed that a few of the cytomegalovirus-associated TCR beta chains recognize cytomegalovirus antigens. The presence/absence analyses assumed that sequencing depth was roughly uniform across donors, and that assumption may not be true.

The cohort comprised approximately 700 healthy bone marrow donors. Cohort members were all nominally healthy when sampled, although unrecorded immune exposures were likely present. The donor tested CMV seropositive and was one of the 289 seropositive cohort members. Every donor gave a peripheral blood sample, and the peripheral blood mononuclear cells from that sample were used for TCR beta sequencing. Genomic DNA extraction from the blood cell samples was performed with the Qiagen DNeasy Blood Extraction Kit. As to this clone: Its antigen is currently not known. Base qualities were left out, and no much larger clone turns up one base away.

Libraries were made using the immunoSEQ multiplex PCR assay. A mixture of 60 forward primers for TCR Vbeta segments and 13 reverse primers for TCR Jbeta segments was used in the multiplex PCR. The CDR3 region of rearranged TCR beta genes was amplified from genomic DNA by a multiplex PCR assay. The amplified TCR beta libraries were sequenced on the Illumina HiSeq System as 87-base-pair reads. As for how the authors treated the data: A later analysis tallied 80 million to 95 million unique TCR beta chains across the 666 repertoires, and approximately 12 million of those chains were shared by two or more donors. Raw reads were error-corrected and collapsed into unique sequences with a nearest-neighbor algorithm that merged closely related sequences to remove PCR and sequencing errors. V, D and J gene segments were assigned by aligning CDR3 sequences to IMGT reference sequences. Each retained sequence needed at least a six-nucleotide match to both a V gene segment and a J gene segment. A rearrangement counted as productive if the CDR3 had no stop codons and remained in frame with V and J, and every other rearrangement counted as non-productive. CDR3 was defined according to IMGT convention as the region running from the second conserved V-encoded cysteine to the conserved J-encoded phenylalanine. In an earlier analysis of roughly 610 of the donors, sequences lacking an unambiguous match to a single V gene segment were excluded. An earlier analysis of 500 to 700 of the donors classified V segments as functional when productive rearrangements were above 56.7% and as segregating when the standard deviation between donors was above 5%. A statistical classification framework was built to diagnose cytomegalovirus status from the catalog of TCR beta chain sequences. In a later analysis, V and J genes were assigned by comparing TCR nucleotide sequences against IMGT/GENE-DB human TR gene sequences. In a later analysis, CDR3 sequences and most-parsimonious VDJ recombination scenarios were assigned using the TCRdist pipeline. In a later analysis, every TCR beta chain was defined by the combination of its CDR3 amino acid sequence and its V-gene family, and reads without a unique V-gene family were dropped. To address suspected cross-contamination and a sequencing artifact, a later analysis removed under 600 highly shared, low-generation-probability nucleotide sequences. A later analysis calculated a clonal expansion index for each public chain from normalized within-repertoire ranks of inferred template counts. Generation probabilities in a later analysis came from a VDJ recombination model fitted to out-of-frame rearrangements, and those results were checked against IGoR. In a later analysis, TCR-TCR, TCR-HLA and TCR-CMV co-occurrence was scored with hypergeometric tests, and a repertoire-size bias correction was applied to TCR pairs. In a later analysis, false discovery rates were estimated by permuting HLA or CMV assignments 20 times. In a later analysis, co-occurring TCRs were grouped with DBSCAN, and TCRdist sequence similarity was added when clustering was performed within HLA-allele-positive subsets. Co-occurrence clustering excluded repertoires with fewer than 30,000 or more than 120,000 public chains, plus five with anomalous nucleotide sharing. TCRdb mirrors the immuneACCESS table, restricted to in-frame sequences. Some clones are absent from its copies; in checked studies, under half trace to an unresolved V gene, and the reason for the others is unknown. The DNA gave D and trimming, while V, J and clone size come from that table. The sample table lists 86,000 or so clones, 70% to 80% of them with a count of one. The ten largest clonotypes hold roughly 14% of the sample.

From a lookup of the germline V gene, CDR1 and CDR2 are MGHRA and YSYEKL. The CDR3 sequence holds 16 residues, the cysteine and phenylalanine included. Just the 48-base CDR3 DNA is kept, in frame starting at base 1. Unmatched junction bases come to 8, with V trimmed by 2 bases and J by 8 bases. The chain links TRBV4-1 with TRBJ1-4; 10 middle bases align to TRBD1. The source is a middle-aged woman in good health and CMV-seropositive. The sequenced material came from PBMCs. The bases read TGCGCCAGCAGCCAAAAAGGACAGGGGGTTTGGGAAAAACTGTTTTTT. The encoded protein is CASSQKGQGVWEKLFF.